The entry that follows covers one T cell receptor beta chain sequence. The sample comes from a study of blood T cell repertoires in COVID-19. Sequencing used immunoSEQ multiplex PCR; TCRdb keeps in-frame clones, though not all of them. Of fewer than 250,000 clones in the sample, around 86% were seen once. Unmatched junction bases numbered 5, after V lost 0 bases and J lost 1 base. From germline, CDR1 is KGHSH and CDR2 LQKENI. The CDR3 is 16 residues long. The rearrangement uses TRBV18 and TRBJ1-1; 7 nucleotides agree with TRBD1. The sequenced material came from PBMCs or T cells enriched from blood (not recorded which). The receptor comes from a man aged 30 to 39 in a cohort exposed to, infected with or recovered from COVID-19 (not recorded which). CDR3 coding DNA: TGTGCCAGCTCACCACCAGAGACAGGGCGGAACACTGAAGCTTTCTTT. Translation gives CASSPPETGRNTEAFF.